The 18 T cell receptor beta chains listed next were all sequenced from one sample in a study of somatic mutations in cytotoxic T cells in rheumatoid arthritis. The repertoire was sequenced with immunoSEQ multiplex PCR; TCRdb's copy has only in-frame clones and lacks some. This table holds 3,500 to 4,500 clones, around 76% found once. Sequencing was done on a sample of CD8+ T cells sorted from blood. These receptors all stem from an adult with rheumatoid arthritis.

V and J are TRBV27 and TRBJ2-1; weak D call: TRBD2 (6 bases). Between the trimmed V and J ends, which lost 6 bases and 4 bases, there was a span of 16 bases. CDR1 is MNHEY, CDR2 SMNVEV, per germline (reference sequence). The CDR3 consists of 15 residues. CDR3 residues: CASSPGTSPYNEQFF. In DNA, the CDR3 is TGTGCCAGCAGCCCCGGGACTTCACCATACAATGAGCAGTTCTTC.

The CDR3 region has the DNA TGTGCCAGTAGTTCCAGCTCGCGGGGGGGAGATACGCAGTATTTT. Protein: CASSSSSRGGDTQYF. This chain joins TRBV19 and TRBJ2-3; 9 positions agree with TRBD2. V was pared by 5 bases and J by 5 bases, with 8 bases of the junction left unmatched. The V gene's germline CDR1 is LNHDA and CDR2 SQIVND (reference sequence). CDR3 length equals 15 residues.

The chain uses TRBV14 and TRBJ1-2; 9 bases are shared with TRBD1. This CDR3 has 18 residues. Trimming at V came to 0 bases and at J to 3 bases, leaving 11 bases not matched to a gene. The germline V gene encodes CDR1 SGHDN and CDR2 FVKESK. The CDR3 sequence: CASSQDGTGTGTDYGYTF. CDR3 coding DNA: TGTGCCAGCAGCCAAGATGGGACCGGGACAGGGACGGACTATGGCTACACCTTC.

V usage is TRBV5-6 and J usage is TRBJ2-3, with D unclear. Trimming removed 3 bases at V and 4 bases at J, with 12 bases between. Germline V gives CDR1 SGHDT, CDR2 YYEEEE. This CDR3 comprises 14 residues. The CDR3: CASSYSIEADTQYF. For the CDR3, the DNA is TGTGCCAGCAGCTACTCAATAGAGGCAGATACGCAGTATTTT.

The CDR3 DNA reads as TGCGCCAGCAGCCCTGCGCTGAGCGGAGGTTACGAGCAGTACTTC. This encodes CASSPALSGGYEQYF. This sequence joins TRBV5-1 and TRBJ2-5, with D tentatively TRBD2 (5 bases). The J call may be wrong; the DNA end is better matched by TRBJ2-7. The length of the CDR3 is 15 residues. Germline V gene sequence: CDR1 SGHRS, CDR2 YFSETQ.

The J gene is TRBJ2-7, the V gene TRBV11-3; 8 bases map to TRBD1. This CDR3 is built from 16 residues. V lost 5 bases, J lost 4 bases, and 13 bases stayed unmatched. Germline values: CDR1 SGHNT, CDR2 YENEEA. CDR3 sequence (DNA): TGTGCCAGCAGCCGTCGACAGGGGCGCGACGTTTACGAGCAGTACTTC. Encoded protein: CASSRRQGRDVYEQYF.

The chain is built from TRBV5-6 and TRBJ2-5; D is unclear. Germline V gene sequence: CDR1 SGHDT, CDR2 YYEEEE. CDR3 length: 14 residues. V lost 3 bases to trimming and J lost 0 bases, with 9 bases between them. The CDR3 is CASSWARYQETQYF. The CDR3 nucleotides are TGTGCCAGCAGCTGGGCTAGGTACCAAGAGACCCAGTACTTC.

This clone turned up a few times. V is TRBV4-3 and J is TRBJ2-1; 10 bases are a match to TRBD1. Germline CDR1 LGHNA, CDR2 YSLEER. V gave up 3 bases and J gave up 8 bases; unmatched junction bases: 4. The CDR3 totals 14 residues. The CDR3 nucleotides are TGCGCCAGCAGCCAGGGACAGGGGAGGTATGAGCAGTTCTTC. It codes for CASSQGQGRYEQFF.

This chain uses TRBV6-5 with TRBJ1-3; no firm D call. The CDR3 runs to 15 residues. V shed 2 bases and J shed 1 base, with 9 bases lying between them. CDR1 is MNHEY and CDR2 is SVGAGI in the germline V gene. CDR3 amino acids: CASSYTPASGNTIYF. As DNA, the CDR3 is TGTGCCAGCAGTTACACTCCGGCGTCTGGAAACACCATATATTTT.

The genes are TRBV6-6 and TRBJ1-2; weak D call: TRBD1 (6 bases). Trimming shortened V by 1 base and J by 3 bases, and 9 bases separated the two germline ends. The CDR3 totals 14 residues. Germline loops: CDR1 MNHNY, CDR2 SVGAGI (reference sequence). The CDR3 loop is CASSYYAGDYGYTF. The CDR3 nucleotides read TGTGCCAGCAGTTACTACGCAGGGGACTATGGCTACACCTTC.

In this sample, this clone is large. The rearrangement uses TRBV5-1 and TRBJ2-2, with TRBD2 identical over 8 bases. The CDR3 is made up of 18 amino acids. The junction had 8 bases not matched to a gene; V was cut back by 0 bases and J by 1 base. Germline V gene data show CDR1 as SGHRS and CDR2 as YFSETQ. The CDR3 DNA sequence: TGCGCCAGCAGCTTGGCCACAAGCGGGGGCCAGAACACCGGGGAGCTGTTTTTT. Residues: CASSLATSGGQNTGELFF.

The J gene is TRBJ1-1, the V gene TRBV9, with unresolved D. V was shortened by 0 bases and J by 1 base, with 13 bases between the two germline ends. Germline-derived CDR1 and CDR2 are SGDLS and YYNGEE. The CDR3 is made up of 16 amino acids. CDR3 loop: CASSVGYVITNTEAFF. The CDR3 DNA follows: TGTGCCAGCAGCGTAGGGTATGTGATCACGAACACTGAAGCTTTCTTT. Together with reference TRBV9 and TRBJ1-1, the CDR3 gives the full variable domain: DSGVTQTPKHLITATGQRVTLRCSPRSGDLSVYWYQQSLDQGLQFLIQYYNGEERAKGNILERFSAQQFPDLHSELNLSSLELGDSALYFCASSVGYVITNTEAFFGQGTRLTVV.

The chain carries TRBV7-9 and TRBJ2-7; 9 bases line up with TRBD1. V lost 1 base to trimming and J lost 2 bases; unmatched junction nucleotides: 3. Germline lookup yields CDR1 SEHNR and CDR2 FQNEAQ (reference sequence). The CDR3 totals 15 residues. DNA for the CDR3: TGTGCCAGCAGCTTAGGGGACAGGGCCACCTACGAGCAGTACTTC. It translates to CASSLGDRATYEQYF.

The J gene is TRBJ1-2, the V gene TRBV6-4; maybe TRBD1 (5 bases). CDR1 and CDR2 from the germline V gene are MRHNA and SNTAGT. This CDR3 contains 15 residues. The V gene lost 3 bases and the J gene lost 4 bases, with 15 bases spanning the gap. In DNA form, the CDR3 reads TGTGCCAGCAGTGATCAGGCAGGGCAAGGCTATGGCTACACCTTC. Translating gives CASSDQAGQGYGYTF.

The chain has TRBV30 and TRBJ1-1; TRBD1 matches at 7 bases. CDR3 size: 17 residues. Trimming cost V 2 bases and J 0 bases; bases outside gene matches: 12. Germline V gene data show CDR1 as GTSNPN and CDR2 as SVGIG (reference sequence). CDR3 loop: CAWSPSVGGAMNTEAFF. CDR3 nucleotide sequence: TGTGCCTGGAGTCCATCGGTAGGGGGCGCCATGAACACTGAAGCTTTCTTT.

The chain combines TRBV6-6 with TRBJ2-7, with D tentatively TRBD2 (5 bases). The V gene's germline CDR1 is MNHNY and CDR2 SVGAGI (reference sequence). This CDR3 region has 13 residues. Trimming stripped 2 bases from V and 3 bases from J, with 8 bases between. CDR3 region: CASSYAEGYEQYF. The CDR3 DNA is TGTGCCAGCAGTTACGCAGAGGGCTACGAGCAGTACTTC.

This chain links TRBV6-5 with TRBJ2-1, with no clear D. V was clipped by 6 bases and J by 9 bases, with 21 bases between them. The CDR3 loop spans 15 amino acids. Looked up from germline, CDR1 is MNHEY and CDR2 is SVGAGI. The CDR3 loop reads CASSPPLAIRREQFF. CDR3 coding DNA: TGTGCCAGCAGCCCTCCGTTAGCAATCCGTCGTGAGCAGTTCTTC.

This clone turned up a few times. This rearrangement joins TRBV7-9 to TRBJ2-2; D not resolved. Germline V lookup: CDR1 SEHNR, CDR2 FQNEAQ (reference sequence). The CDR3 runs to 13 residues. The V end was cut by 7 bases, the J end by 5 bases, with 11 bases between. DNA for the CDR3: TGTGCCAGCAACCCCTCGACGACCGGGGAGCTGTTTTTT. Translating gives CASNPSTTGELFF.